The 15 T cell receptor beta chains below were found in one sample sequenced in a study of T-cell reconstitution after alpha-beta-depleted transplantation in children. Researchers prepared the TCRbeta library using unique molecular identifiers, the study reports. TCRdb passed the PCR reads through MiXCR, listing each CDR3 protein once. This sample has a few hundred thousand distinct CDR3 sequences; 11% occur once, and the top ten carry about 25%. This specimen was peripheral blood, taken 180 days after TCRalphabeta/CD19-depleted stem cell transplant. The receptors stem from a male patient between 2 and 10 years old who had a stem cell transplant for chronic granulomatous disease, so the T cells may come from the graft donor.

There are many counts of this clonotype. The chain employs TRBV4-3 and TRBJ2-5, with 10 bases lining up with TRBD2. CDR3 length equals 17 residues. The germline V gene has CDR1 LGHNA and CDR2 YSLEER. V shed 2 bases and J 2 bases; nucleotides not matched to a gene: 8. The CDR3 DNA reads TGCGCCAGCAGCCAAAGGCTAGCGGGGGCCATACAAGAGACCCAGTACTTC. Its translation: CASSQRLAGAIQETQYF.

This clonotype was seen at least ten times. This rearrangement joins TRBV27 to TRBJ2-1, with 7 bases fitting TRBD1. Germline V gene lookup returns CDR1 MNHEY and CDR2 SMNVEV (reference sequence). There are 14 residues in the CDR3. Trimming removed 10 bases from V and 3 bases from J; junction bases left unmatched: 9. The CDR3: CATCSQGVYNEQFF. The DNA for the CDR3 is TGTGCCACCTGCTCGCAGGGGGTCTACAATGAGCAGTTCTTC.

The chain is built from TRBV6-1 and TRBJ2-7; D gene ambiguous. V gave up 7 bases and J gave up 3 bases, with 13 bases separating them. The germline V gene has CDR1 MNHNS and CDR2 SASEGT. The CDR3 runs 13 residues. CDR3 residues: CASTRRQIYEQYF. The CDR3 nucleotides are TGTGCCAGCACCCGTAGACAAATCTACGAGCAGTACTTC.

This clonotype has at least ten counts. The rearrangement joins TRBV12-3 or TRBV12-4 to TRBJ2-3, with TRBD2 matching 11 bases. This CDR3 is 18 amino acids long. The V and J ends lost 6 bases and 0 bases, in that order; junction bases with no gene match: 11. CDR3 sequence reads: CASSKAGTSGLSTDTQYF. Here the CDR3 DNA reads TGTGCCAGCAGCAAAGCCGGGACTAGCGGACTGAGCACAGATACGCAGTATTTT.

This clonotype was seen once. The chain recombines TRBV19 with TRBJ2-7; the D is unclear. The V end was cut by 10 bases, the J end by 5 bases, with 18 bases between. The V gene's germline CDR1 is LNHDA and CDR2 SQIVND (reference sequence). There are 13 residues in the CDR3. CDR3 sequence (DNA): TGTGCCACCATGGGTAGTCTCGTGGACGAGCAGTACTTC. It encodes CATMGSLVDEQYF. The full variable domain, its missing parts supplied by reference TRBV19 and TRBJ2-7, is DGGITQSPKYLFRKEGQNVTLSCEQNLNHDAMYWYRQDPGQGLRLIYYSQIVNDFQKGDIAEGYSVSREKKESFPLTVTSAQKNPTAFYLCATMGSLVDEQYFGPGTRLTVT.

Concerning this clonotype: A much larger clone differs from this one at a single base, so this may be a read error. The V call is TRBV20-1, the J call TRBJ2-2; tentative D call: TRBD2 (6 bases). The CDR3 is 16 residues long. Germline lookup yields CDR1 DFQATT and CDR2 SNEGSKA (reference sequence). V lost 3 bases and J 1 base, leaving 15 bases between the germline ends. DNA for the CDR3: TGCAGTGCTAGTCGGGGGTCCCAGGAGAACACCGGGGAGCTGTTTTTT. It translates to CSASRGSQENTGELFF.

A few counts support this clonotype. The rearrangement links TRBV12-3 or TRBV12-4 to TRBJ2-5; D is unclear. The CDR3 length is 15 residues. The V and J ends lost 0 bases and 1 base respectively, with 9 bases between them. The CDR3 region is CASSLAVVAQETQYF. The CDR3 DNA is TGTGCCAGCAGTTTAGCGGTTGTTGCCCAAGAGACCCAGTACTTC.

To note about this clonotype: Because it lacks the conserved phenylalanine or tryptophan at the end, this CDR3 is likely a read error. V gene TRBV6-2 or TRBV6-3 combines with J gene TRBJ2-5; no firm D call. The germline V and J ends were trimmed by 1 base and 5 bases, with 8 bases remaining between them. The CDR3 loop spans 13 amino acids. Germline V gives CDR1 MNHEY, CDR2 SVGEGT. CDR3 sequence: CASSYLEGETQYS. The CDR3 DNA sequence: TGTGCCAGCAGTTACTTAGAAGGGGAGACCCAGTACTCC.

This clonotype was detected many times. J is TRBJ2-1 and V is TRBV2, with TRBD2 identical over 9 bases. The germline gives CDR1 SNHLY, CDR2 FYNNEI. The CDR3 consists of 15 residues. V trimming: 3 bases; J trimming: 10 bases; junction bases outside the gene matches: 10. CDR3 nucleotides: TGTGCCAGCAGTGAGTCTAGCGGGACGCTAGAAGAGCAGTTCTTC. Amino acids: CASSESSGTLEEQFF.

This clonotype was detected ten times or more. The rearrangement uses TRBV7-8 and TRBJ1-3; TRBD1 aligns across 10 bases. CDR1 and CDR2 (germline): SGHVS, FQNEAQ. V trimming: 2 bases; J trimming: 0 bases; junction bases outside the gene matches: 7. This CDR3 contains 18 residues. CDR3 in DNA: TGTGCCAGCAGCTTATCTGTGACAGGGGGCCTCTCTGGAAACACCATATATTTT. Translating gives CASSLSVTGGLSGNTIYF.

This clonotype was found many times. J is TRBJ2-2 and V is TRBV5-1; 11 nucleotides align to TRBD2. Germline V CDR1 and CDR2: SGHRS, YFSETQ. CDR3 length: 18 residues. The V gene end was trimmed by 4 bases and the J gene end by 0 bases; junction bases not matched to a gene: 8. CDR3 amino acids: CASSLPTSGTTNTGELFF. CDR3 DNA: TGCGCCAGCAGCCTCCCGACTAGCGGGACCACGAACACCGGGGAGCTGTTTTTT.

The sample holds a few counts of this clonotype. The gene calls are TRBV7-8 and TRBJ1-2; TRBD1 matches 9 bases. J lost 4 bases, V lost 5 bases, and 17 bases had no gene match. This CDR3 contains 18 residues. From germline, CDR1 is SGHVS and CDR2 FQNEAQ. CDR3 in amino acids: CASSVEPGQGFPFYGYTF. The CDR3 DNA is TGTGCCAGCAGCGTTGAGCCGGGACAGGGTTTCCCTTTCTATGGCTACACCTTC.

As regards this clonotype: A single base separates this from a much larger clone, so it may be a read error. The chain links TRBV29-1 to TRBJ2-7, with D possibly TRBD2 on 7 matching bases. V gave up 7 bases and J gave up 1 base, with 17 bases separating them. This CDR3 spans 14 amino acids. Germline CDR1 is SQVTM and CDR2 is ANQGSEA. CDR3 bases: TGCAGCGCCCCCGGGGGGCAGGGGTCCTACGAGCAGTACTTC. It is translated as CSAPGGQGSYEQYF.

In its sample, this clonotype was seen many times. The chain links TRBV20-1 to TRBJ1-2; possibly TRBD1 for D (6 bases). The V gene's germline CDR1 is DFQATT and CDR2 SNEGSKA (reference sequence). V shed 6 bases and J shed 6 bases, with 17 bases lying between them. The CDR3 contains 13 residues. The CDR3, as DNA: TGCAGTGCCTCTGGCGCAGGGGCCAATGGCTACACCTTC. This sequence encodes CSASGAGANGYTF.

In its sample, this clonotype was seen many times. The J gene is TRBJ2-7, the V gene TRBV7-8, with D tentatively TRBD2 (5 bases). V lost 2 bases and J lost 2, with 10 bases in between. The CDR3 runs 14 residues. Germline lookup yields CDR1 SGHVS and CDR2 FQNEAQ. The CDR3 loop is CASSLRAVAYEQYF. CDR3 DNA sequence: TGTGCCAGCAGCTTACGAGCGGTGGCCTACGAGCAGTACTTC.